The rows below give T cell receptor beta chains drawn from one sample of a study of glioma-infiltrating T cells. TCRdb reprocessed the multiplex PCR reads via MiXCR and lists one record per CDR3 protein. The sample yields roughly 200,000 distinct CDR3 sequences, about 32% seen once. Sequenced sample: glioma tissue, nonneoplastic brain tissue, or PBMCs (not recorded which). These receptors all stem from a human donor with low-grade glioma or glioblastoma, undergoing nonglioma brain surgery, or in good health (not recorded which). Both conserved end residues are part of each CDR3. A D gene is named only where the DNA matches it firmly. Clone size is not always given. Where it is, it says once, few, many or a class for expanded clones.

D	V	size	J	CDR3	DNA
NA	TRBV14	NA	TRBJ1-5	CASSSPWRQPQHF	TGTGCCAGCAGTTCCCCCTGGCGGCAGCCCCAGCATTTT
TRBD2	TRBV12-3/TRBV12-4	NA	TRBJ2-7	CASSRREGRPYEQYF	TGTGCCAGCAGCCGCCGGGAGGGGAGGCCCTACGAGCAGTACTTC
TRBD2	TRBV6-2/TRBV6-3	NA	TRBJ2-1	CASSYLAGGPWVGQFF	TGTGCCAGCAGTTATCTGGCGGGAGGGCCTTGGGTTGGGCAGTTCTTC
NA	TRBV7-9	many	TRBJ2-1	CASSPTGYEQFF	TGTGCCAGCAGCCCAACAGGGTATGAGCAGTTCTTC
TRBD2	TRBV4-1	NA	TRBJ2-1	CASSQPTSGRFYEQFF	TGTGCCAGCAGCCAACCGACTAGCGGGAGGTTCTATGAGCAGTTCTTC
TRBD2	TRBV6-2/TRBV6-3	many	TRBJ2-5	CASSYGLAGGAQETQYF	TGTGCCAGCAGTTACGGGCTAGCGGGAGGGGCGCAAGAGACCCAGTACTTC
NA	TRBV11-2	NA	TRBJ1-2	CGTRDPLYGYTF	TGCGGTACCAGGGACCCGCTCTATGGCTACACCTTC
TRBD2	TRBV7-9	many	TRBJ2-5	CASNPAGLQETQYF	TGTGCCAGCAACCCAGCGGGACTCCAAGAGACCCAGTACTTC
NA	TRBV4-2	many	TRBJ2-5	CASSQDLGGKWGTQYF	TGTGCCAGCAGCCAAGATCTTGGAGGGAAATGGGGGACCCAGTACTTC
NA	TRBV29-1	many	TRBJ1-1	CSARNTEAFF	TGCAGCGCCCGGAACACTGAAGCTTTCTTT
NA	TRBV4-3	many	TRBJ1-5	CASSQDGGHQPQHF	TGCGCCAGCAGCCAAGATGGAGGCCATCAGCCCCAGCATTTT
NA	TRBV7-2	many	TRBJ2-3	CASSLGGPGTDTQYF	TGTGCCAGCAGCTTAGGGGGGCCCGGCACAGATACGCAGTATTTT
NA	TRBV7-2	many	TRBJ1-5	CASSPRGTDQPQHF	TGTGCCAGCAGCCCACGTGGGACCGATCAGCCCCAGCATTTT
TRBD1	TRBV28	many	TRBJ1-1	CASRDRVDTSRAFF	TGTGCCAGCAGGGACAGGGTTGATACTTCACGAGCTTTCTTT
TRBD2	TRBV29-1	few	TRBJ2-7	CSVVTQDGGYEQYF	TGCAGCGTTGTAACGCAAGACGGGGGGTACGAGCAGTACTTC
NA	TRBV27	many	TRBJ1-6	CASSLGAVYNSPLHF	TGTGCCAGCAGCCTCGGGGCTGTCTATAATTCACCCCTCCACTTT
NA	TRBV7-2	many	TRBJ2-3	CASSLTVPGDTQYF	TGTGCCAGCAGCCTAACGGTCCCTGGGGATACGCAGTATTTT
TRBD2	TRBV15	NA	TRBJ2-5	CATSIDSGRETQYF	TGTGCCACCAGCATTGATAGCGGGAGAGAGACCCAGTACTTC
TRBD2	TRBV28	NA	TRBJ2-7	CASSPPLAGYNEQYF	TGTGCCAGCAGTCCCCCCCTAGCGGGATACAACGAGCAGTACTTC
TRBD2	TRBV7-2	many	TRBJ2-1	CASSLTLAGANEQFF	TGTGCCAGCAGCTTAACACTAGCGGGGGCCAATGAGCAGTTCTTC
NA	TRBV6-1	many	TRBJ2-3	CASRARFSTDTQYF	TGTGCCAGCAGAGCTAGGTTCAGCACAGATACGCAGTATTTT
TRBD2	TRBV29-1	many	TRBJ2-1	CSACVLAGECEQFF	TGCAGCGCGTGCGTCCTAGCGGGAGAATGTGAGCAGTTCTTC
NA	TRBV4-3	few	TRBJ1-1	CASSQDPSGLSTEAFF	TGCGCCAGCAGCCAAGATCCCTCGGGACTGAGCACTGAAGCTTTCTTT
TRBD2	TRBV2	NA	TRBJ2-5	CASSTGLAGDLPETQYF	TGTGCCAGCAGTACAGGACTAGCGGGAGATTTGCCGGAGACCCAGTACTTC
NA	TRBV29-1	NA	TRBJ2-2	CSAPIPANTGELFF	TGCAGCGCCCCTATCCCTGCGAACACCGGGGAGCTGTTTTTT
NA	TRBV6-1	many	TRBJ1-5	CASSPDRNQPQHF	TGTGCCAGCAGTCCGGACCGAAATCAGCCCCAGCATTTT
TRBD1	TRBV10-3	NA	TRBJ2-5	CAISESTGEETQYF	TGTGCCATCAGTGAGTCGACAGGGGAAGAGACCCAGTACTTC
TRBD2	TRBV6-1	many	TRBJ2-1	CASSRTSGRYNEQFF	TGTGCCAGCAGTCGGACTAGCGGGCGTTACAATGAGCAGTTCTTC
NA	TRBV5-4	many	TRBJ1-1	CASSSRRVGHTEAFF	TGTGCCAGCAGCTCTCGTAGGGTAGGGCACACTGAAGCTTTCTTT
NA	TRBV25-1	few	TRBJ1-5	CASSGTGSQPQHF	TGTGCCAGCAGTGGCACAGGGAGTCAGCCCCAGCATTTT
NA	TRBV12-3/TRBV12-4	NA	TRBJ2-5	CATSLKGMAQYF	TGTGCCACCAGTTTAAAGGGTATGGCCCAGTACTTC
TRBD2	TRBV15	NA	TRBJ2-1	CATSRDGTSGRYNEQFF	TGTGCCACCAGCAGAGATGGGACTAGCGGGAGGTACAATGAGCAGTTCTTC
NA	TRBV29-1	NA	TRBJ2-1	CSGRDDRYNEQFF	TGCAGCGGGAGGGACGACCGCTACAATGAGCAGTTCTTC
TRBD2	TRBV20-1	many	TRBJ2-1	CSAWPGLANNEQFF	TGCAGTGCCTGGCCGGGACTAGCAAACAATGAGCAGTTCTTC
TRBD2	TRBV29-1	few	TRBJ2-1	CSAFPSSGRTNEQFF	TGCAGCGCCTTCCCCTCAAGCGGGAGGACGAATGAGCAGTTCTTC
NA	TRBV19	many	TRBJ1-1	CASSKMGMNTEAFF	TGTGCCAGTAGTAAGATGGGAATGAACACTGAAGCTTTCTTT
TRBD1	TRBV5-1	NA	TRBJ2-3	CASSPQGATTDTQYF	TGCGCCAGCAGCCCACAGGGGGCGACCACAGATACGCAGTATTTT
NA	TRBV19	NA	TRBJ2-6	CASSRDGDSGANVLTF	TGTGCCAGTAGCAGGGACGGTGACTCTGGGGCCAACGTCCTGACTTTC
NA	TRBV12-3/TRBV12-4	few	TRBJ1-1	CASSSGARGTEAFF	TGTGCCAGCAGTTCCGGGGCCAGGGGCACTGAAGCTTTCTTT
TRBD1	TRBV9	NA	TRBJ1-2	CASSVGGKGAFYGYTF	TGTGCCAGCAGCGTTGGCGGGAAGGGGGCCTTCTATGGCTACACCTTC
TRBD1	TRBV20-1	NA	TRBJ1-1	CSAREDRYTKAFF	TGCAGTGCTAGAGAGGACAGGTACACTAAAGCTTTCTTT
TRBD1	TRBV28	NA	TRBJ2-1	CASSGTASSYEQFF	TGTGCCAGCAGTGGGACAGCGAGCTCCTATGAGCAGTTCTTC
NA	TRBV10-3	many	TRBJ1-2	CAISDAESGHGYTF	TGTGCCATCAGTGATGCTGAGTCTGGACATGGCTACACCTTC
TRBD2	TRBV20-1	NA	TRBJ2-7	CSAPGLAGGSEQYF	TGCAGTGCTCCAGGACTAGCGGGAGGCAGCGAGCAGTACTTC
TRBD1	TRBV2	many	TRBJ1-6	CASSSGTGRSPLHF	TGTGCCAGCAGTTCGGGGACAGGGCGTTCACCCCTCCACTTT